These 15 T cell receptor beta chains share one sample of origin, sequenced in a study of human T cells and chemical hapten exposure. TCRdb reanalysed the RACE reads using MiXCR and keeps one entry per CDR3 protein. The repertoire holds 130,000 or so distinct CDR3 sequences, with 8.5% to 9.5% as singletons. Described time point: healthy volunteer bleed at 2 weeks. Unseparated into fractions, whole blood served as the source from which total RNA was extracted. Sample: whole blood. These receptors originate from a male donor in good health. Some clones in this sample may be carry-over from other donors' samples.

CDR3 region: CASRSYRDGGSYNSPLHF. CDR3 coding DNA: TGTGCCAGCAGATCATACAGGGACGGCGGCTCCTATAATTCACCCCTCCACTTT. The chain is built from TRBV6-5 and TRBJ1-6, with a tentative D call TRBD1 (6 bases). There are 18 residues in the CDR3. The germline V and J ends were trimmed by 6 bases and 0 bases, with 18 bases remaining between them. Germline V gene data show CDR1 as MNHEY and CDR2 as SVGAGI.

J is TRBJ2-5 and V is TRBV7-9; the D is unclear. Germline V lookup: CDR1 SEHNR, CDR2 FQNEAQ (reference sequence). The germline V and J ends were trimmed by 5 bases and 1 base, with 5 bases remaining between them. The CDR3 has 12 amino acids. The CDR3 DNA sequence: TGTGCCAGCAGCCGGTCCCAAGAGACCCAGTACTTC. Its translation: CASSRSQETQYF.

This clonotype was seen a handful of times. The rearrangement links TRBV10-3 to TRBJ2-7, with D perhaps TRBD2 (5 bases). V was pared by 6 bases and J by 5 bases, with 11 bases between. CDR1 and CDR2 from the germline V gene are ENHRY and SYGVKD. CDR3 size: 12 residues. DNA of the CDR3: TGTGCCATCAGCCCTACCGGGGACGAGCAGTACTTC. Protein product: CAISPTGDEQYF.

Many counts were recorded for this clonotype. V gene TRBV7-9 combines with J gene TRBJ2-1, with TRBD1 as a possible D gene (6 bases). The germline V gene encodes CDR1 SEHNR and CDR2 FQNEAQ (reference sequence). The CDR3 is 12 amino acids. Trimming took 0 bases from V and 10 from J, leaving 7 bases between them. As DNA, the CDR3 is TGTGCCAGCAGCTTAGCTGGGACAGAGCAGTTCTTC. Protein product: CASSLAGTEQFF.

The CDR3: CASSERDFNTDTQYF. The CDR3, as DNA: TGTGCCAGCTCAGAACGGGACTTCAACACAGATACGCAGTATTTT. The J gene is TRBJ2-3, the V gene TRBV18; D is possibly TRBD2 (6 bases). The CDR3 has 15 amino acids. Germline V lookup: CDR1 KGHSH, CDR2 LQKENI. The V end lost 5 bases, the J end lost 2 bases, and 14 bases lay between the germline ends.

This clonotype was seen at least ten times. The rearrangement uses TRBV6-1 and TRBJ2-3; a possible D gene is TRBD1 (6 bases). Deletions cut 2 bases from V and 4 bases from J, with 13 bases between. CDR3 length equals 15 residues. Germline V gives CDR1 MNHNS, CDR2 SASEGT. CDR3 protein: CASSETNGGPDTQYF. For the CDR3, the DNA is TGTGCCAGCAGTGAAACGAATGGGGGCCCAGATACGCAGTATTTT.

This clonotype turned up a few times. The junction does not match germline at one end; this may be a read error. The V call is TRBV14, the J call TRBJ2-2; D call uncertain. Germline assignment: CDR1 SGHDN and CDR2 FVKESK. CDR3 length equals 14 residues. The CDR3 DNA sequence: TGTGCCAGCAGCGAAGACTGGAACACCGGGGAGCTGTTTTTT. Protein sequence: CASSEDWNTGELFF.

The rearrangement joins TRBV10-3 to TRBJ2-1; D is possibly TRBD1 (5 bases). The ends were cut back, 10 bases at V and 4 bases at J, with 11 bases in the middle. The germline gives CDR1 ENHRY, CDR2 SYGVKD. This CDR3 region has 12 residues. CDR3 sequence reads: CATLTDYNEQFF. The DNA for the CDR3 is TGTGCCACCTTGACAGATTACAATGAGCAGTTCTTC.

This clonotype was recorded at least ten times. DNA of the CDR3: TGTGCCAGCACTACACCGCAAGGCCTGGGAGGAAACACCATATATTTT. Its translation: CASTTPQGLGGNTIYF. The chain joins TRBV6-5 to TRBJ1-3; no reliable D call. This CDR3 region has 16 residues. V was trimmed by 7 bases and J by 4 bases, leaving 20 bases between them. Germline values: CDR1 MNHEY, CDR2 SVGAGI.

A few counts support this clonotype. This rearrangement joins TRBV20-1 to TRBJ2-3; 11 bases are shared with TRBD1. This CDR3 has 15 amino acids. V lost 2 bases to trimming and J lost 6 bases; unmatched junction nucleotides: 7. Germline values: CDR1 DFQATT, CDR2 SNEGSKA (reference sequence). The chain's CDR3 is CSARTGTGGYDTQYF. The CDR3 coding sequence is TGCAGTGCTAGAACCGGGACAGGGGGTTATGATACGCAGTATTTT.

In its sample, this clonotype was seen a few times. This sequence joins TRBV7-9 and TRBJ2-5, with D unresolved. Per germline, CDR1 SEHNR and CDR2 FQNEAQ (reference sequence). Trimming shortened V by 5 bases and J by 2 bases, and 21 bases separated the two germline ends. The CDR3 consists of 17 residues. The CDR3 region is CASSKWATAIMQETQYF. The CDR3 coding sequence is TGTGCCAGCAGCAAGTGGGCGACTGCTATCATGCAAGAGACCCAGTACTTC.

The chain combines TRBV5-1 with TRBJ2-1; D unresolved. Germline lookup yields CDR1 SGHRS and CDR2 YFSETQ. This CDR3 is 19 amino acids long. The V gene lost 2 bases and the J gene lost 6 bases, with 27 bases spanning the gap. CDR3 sequence: CASSLSGRPRLIGPNEQFF. The DNA for the CDR3 is TGCGCCAGCAGCTTATCCGGGCGACCTAGGCTCATAGGTCCCAATGAGCAGTTCTTC.

This clonotype occurred many times. The V gene is TRBV5-1, the J gene TRBJ2-3; TRBD2 agrees at 11 bases. Germline CDR1 SGHRS, CDR2 YFSETQ. The CDR3 extends over 16 amino acids. V shed 5 bases, J shed 2 bases, and the junction held 7 bases outside the gene matches. The CDR3 DNA is TGCGCCAGCAGACCTGGACTAGCGGGCACCACAGATACGCAGTATTTT. Protein sequence: CASRPGLAGTTDTQYF. The complete variable domain, with remaining parts taken from reference TRBV5-1 and TRBJ2-3, reads KAGVTQTPRYLIKTRGQQVTLSCSPISGHRSVSWYQQTPGQGLQFLFEYFSETQRNKGNFPGRFSGRQFSNSRSEMNVSTLELGDSALYLCASRPGLAGTTDTQYFGPGTRLTVL.

This clonotype was detected once. This chain links TRBV10-3 with TRBJ2-4, with D maybe TRBD1 (6 bases). Trimming stripped 1 base from V and 1 base from J, with 17 bases between. Germline loops: CDR1 ENHRY, CDR2 SYGVKD. This CDR3 is built from 18 residues. CDR3 nucleotide sequence: TGTGCCATCAGTGAGTTTTATCCCAGGGGTCGGGCCAAAAACATTCAGTACTTC. Protein: CAISEFYPRGRAKNIQYF.

The table lists this clonotype with many counts. V and J are TRBV7-9 and TRBJ2-1; TRBD2 agrees at 15 bases. The CDR3 length is 19 residues. CDR1 and CDR2 (germline): SEHNR, FQNEAQ (reference sequence). V lost 3 bases to trimming and J lost 4 bases; unmatched junction nucleotides: 10. The CDR3 DNA reads as TGTGCCAGCAGCTTGGGACTAGCGGGGGGCCAAACAATTTACAATGAGCAGTTCTTC. Translating gives CASSLGLAGGQTIYNEQFF.